What follows are 26 T cell receptor beta chains derived from one specimen sequenced in a study of shared clonotypes between healthy human individuals. Method: immunoSEQ multiplex PCR; TCRdb's copy keeps in-frame clones and lacks some. The sample contains over a million clones, 70% to 80% of which appear only once. Input material: memory CD4+ T cells from PBMCs. Specified subset: CD45RA-negative fraction. These receptors were obtained from a man between 18 and 35 years old in good health. Some clones in this sample may be carry-over from other donors' samples.

The V and J genes are TRBV6-1 and TRBJ2-1; no definite D call. The CDR3 loop spans 17 amino acids. Germline lookup yields CDR1 MNHNS and CDR2 SASEGT. V shed 4 bases and J shed 2 bases, with 18 bases lying between them. In nucleotides, the CDR3 is TGTGCCAGCAGTGCCTTGCAGAGTAGTATTGCCTACAATGAGCAGTTCTTC. Amino acids: CASSALQSSIAYNEQFF.

The chain uses TRBV6-1 and TRBJ1-4, with D perhaps matching TRBD1 (6 bases). Germline V lookup: CDR1 MNHNS, CDR2 SASEGT. V shed 1 base and J shed 4 bases, with 7 bases lying between them. The CDR3 loop spans 14 amino acids. The CDR3 DNA sequence: TGTGCCAGCAGTGAAGGGACAGATAATGAAAAACTGTTTTTT. Translation gives CASSEGTDNEKLFF.

This clone was counted between two and nine times. In nucleotides, the CDR3 is TGTGCCAGCAGTTTATGGACAGGTCCAAGGGAAGCTTTCTTT. The encoded protein is CASSLWTGPREAFF. V usage is TRBV28 and J usage is TRBJ1-1, with D maybe TRBD1 (6 bases). CDR1 MDHEN and CDR2 SYDVKM come from the germline V gene. V gave up 0 bases and J gave up 8 bases, with 13 bases separating them. The length of the CDR3 is 14 residues.

The rearrangement links TRBV9 to TRBJ2-6; 10 positions match TRBD2. V lost 0 bases to trimming and J lost 1 base; unmatched junction nucleotides: 19. CDR3 length: 23 residues. The germline V gene has CDR1 SGDLS and CDR2 YYNGEE. CDR3 protein: CASSVVETASGRVGFSGANVLTF. The CDR3 nucleotides read TGTGCCAGCAGCGTAGTTGAGACCGCTAGCGGGAGAGTTGGGTTTTCTGGGGCCAACGTCCTGACTTTC.

This clone was recorded only once. Other DNA sequences from this sample encode an identical CDR3 as well. J is TRBJ2-5 and V is TRBV7-3, with D unclear. Germline V lookup: CDR1 SGHTA, CDR2 FQGTGA. There are 13 residues in the CDR3. Between the trimmed V and J ends, which lost 1 base and 5 bases, there was a span of 8 bases. This CDR3 is CASSLSPGETQYF. The DNA for the CDR3 is TGTGCCAGCAGCTTAAGCCCTGGGGAGACCCAGTACTTC. The full variable domain, its missing parts supplied by reference TRBV7-3 and TRBJ2-5, is GAGVSQTPSNKVTEKGKYVELRCDPISGHTALYWYRQSLGQGPEFLIYFQGTGAADDSGLPNDRFFAVRPEGSVSTLKIQRTERGDSAVYLCASSLSPGETQYFGPGTRLLVL.

This clone has more than one count but fewer than ten. A much bigger clone sits one base away, suggesting this may be a read error. The genes are TRBV30 and TRBJ2-5; tentatively, D is TRBD1 or TRBD2 (5 bases each). The V gene lost 1 base and the J gene lost 10 bases, with 13 bases spanning the gap. This CDR3 has 12 residues. Germline CDR1 and CDR2: GTSNPN and SVGIG (reference sequence). CDR3 nucleotide sequence: TGTGCCTGGAGTGGGAGGCCTAGGGGCCAGTACTTC. It yields the protein CAWSGRPRGQYF.

The rearrangement uses TRBV28 and TRBJ1-5, with 7 bases that match TRBD1. Germline V gives CDR1 MDHEN, CDR2 SYDVKM. The CDR3 spans 15 residues. V was clipped by 4 bases and J by 6 bases; unmatched bases: 9. This CDR3 is CASSSRRQGGQPQHF. The CDR3 region has the DNA TGTGCCAGCAGTTCCAGGAGACAGGGTGGTCAGCCCCAGCATTTT.

This sequence joins TRBV28 and TRBJ2-5; D may correspond to TRBD1 or TRBD2 (5 bases each). The V and J ends lost 6 bases and 3 bases respectively, with 23 bases between them. This CDR3 spans 17 amino acids. Germline V gene lookup returns CDR1 MDHEN and CDR2 SYDVKM. The chain's CDR3 is CASSPQGWGKTKETQYF. The CDR3 region has the DNA TGTGCCAGCAGCCCCCAGGGTTGGGGGAAAACTAAAGAGACCCAGTACTTC.

The chain links TRBV5-1 to TRBJ2-1; D remains unclear. V lost 2 bases and J 10 bases, leaving 10 bases between the germline ends. The CDR3 sequence is 12 residues long. The V gene's germline CDR1 is SGHRS and CDR2 YFSETQ. DNA of the CDR3: TGCGCCAGCAGCTTTTCAAGCCAAGAGCAGTTCTTC. Its protein is CASSFSSQEQFF.

In this sample, this clone turned up a few times. The chain uses TRBV5-4 and TRBJ2-7, with TRBD1 matching over 9 bases. Germline CDR1 SGHNT, CDR2 YYREEE (reference sequence). Trimming cost V 4 bases and J 6 bases; bases outside gene matches: 11. This CDR3 spans 15 amino acids. The CDR3 sequence is CASSRALTGGVEQYF. CDR3 bases: TGTGCCAGCAGCCGCGCTCTAACAGGGGGCGTCGAGCAGTACTTC.

A remark on this clone: Distinct nucleotide sequences in the sample also encode this CDR3. The chain couples TRBV18 to TRBJ2-2; D gene ambiguous. The CDR3 loop spans 14 amino acids. Trimming stripped 1 base from V and 2 bases from J, with 5 bases between. Per germline, CDR1 KGHSH and CDR2 LQKENI. This chain's CDR3 is CASSPLGNTGELFF. The CDR3 nucleotides are TGTGCCAGCTCACCACTGGGAAACACCGGGGAGCTGTTTTTT.

This clone was detected a few times. The gene calls are TRBV30 and TRBJ1-2; no definite D call. The CDR3 is 11 residues long. Trimming left V 7 bases short and J 5 bases short, with 11 bases between. In germline, CDR1 is GTSNPN, CDR2 SVGIG (reference sequence). CDR3 loop: CASSPPYGYTF. The CDR3 DNA reads as TGTGCCTCCTCCCCCCCATATGGCTACACCTTC.

This chain joins TRBV21-1 and TRBJ2-2. TRBV21-1 corresponds to a pseudogene. This CDR3 is built from 16 residues. For the CDR3, the DNA is TGTGCCAGCAGCAAACAGAAGGGATCGGGCACCGGGGAGCTGTTTTTT. Its protein is CASSKQKGSGTGELFF.

The rearrangement links TRBV15 to TRBJ1-5; D not resolved. CDR1 LNHNV and CDR2 YYDKDF come from the germline V gene (reference sequence). The CDR3 is made up of 18 amino acids. Trimming cost V 5 bases and J 2 bases, with 22 bases left between them. This CDR3 reads CATSLLARAYLRNQPQHF. CDR3 sequence (DNA): TGTGCCACCAGCCTCCTTGCTCGGGCCTACCTCCGCAATCAGCCCCAGCATTTT.

A note on this clone: This may be a read error: a much more frequent sequence differs by one nucleotide. The V call is TRBV7-8, the J call TRBJ2-1, with D possibly TRBD1 on 5 matching bases. The CDR3 is 18 residues long. The ends were cut back, 2 bases at V and 0 bases at J, with 17 bases in the middle. The V gene's germline CDR1 is SGHVS and CDR2 FQNEAQ. CDR3 sequence (DNA): TGTGCCAGCAGCTTAAAGGGGCAGAAGGCGAGCTCCTACAATGAGCAGTTCTTC. As protein: CASSLKGQKASSYNEQFF.

The chain's CDR3 is CASSLAAYTGELFF. In DNA form, the CDR3 reads TGTGCCAGCAGCTTAGCTGCTTACACCGGGGAGCTGTTTTTT. This sequence joins TRBV7-9 and TRBJ2-2; D not certain. CDR3 length: 14 amino acids. V was clipped by 0 bases and J by 3 bases, with 5 bases between them. From germline, CDR1 is SEHNR and CDR2 FQNEAQ (reference sequence).

This clone occurred a few times. CDR3 sequence (DNA): TGTGCCAGCAGTCTAATGACAGGGGGCGAGACCCAGTACTTC. Translating gives CASSLMTGGETQYF. The rearrangement links TRBV5-5 to TRBJ2-5, with 10 bases aligning to TRBD1. The V gene's germline CDR1 is SGHKS and CDR2 YYEKEE (reference sequence). The CDR3 consists of 14 residues. The V segment lost 5 bases and the J segment 5 bases; nucleotides outside the gene matches: 6.

The CDR3 coding sequence is TGCAGTGGCCTTTCCAGGGAGACCCAGTACTTC. Translation: CSGLSRETQYF. The chain has TRBV20-1 and TRBJ2-5; no clear D. Germline CDR1 DFQATT, CDR2 SNEGSKA (reference sequence). The CDR3 consists of 11 residues. Trimming removed 7 bases from V and 5 bases from J, with 11 bases in between.

This clone was recorded at least ten times. The chain links TRBV7-2 to TRBJ2-1; D might be TRBD1 or TRBD2, each matching 5 bases. The CDR3 runs 13 residues. Germline loops: CDR1 SGHTA, CDR2 FQGNSA. Trimming shortened V by 4 bases and J by 6 bases, and 10 bases separated the two germline ends. The CDR3, as DNA: TGTGCCAGCAGCTGGGGACCTCCCAATGAGCAGTTCTTC. Translated: CASSWGPPNEQFF.

This chain joins TRBV30 and TRBJ2-1, with TRBD2 matching 9 bases. The trim removed 2 bases at V and 8 bases at J, leaving 7 bases unmatched. CDR3 size: 14 residues. Germline-derived CDR1 and CDR2 are GTSNPN and SVGIG (reference sequence). CDR3 amino acids: CAWSPGLAVDEQFF. In nucleotides, the CDR3 is TGTGCCTGGAGTCCGGGACTAGCCGTCGATGAGCAGTTCTTC. Looking up the rest from reference TRBV30 and TRBJ2-1 gives the full variable domain: SQTIHQWPATLVQPVGSPLSLECTVEGTSNPNLYWYRQAAGRGLQLLFYSVGIGQISSEVPQNLSASRPQDRQFILSSKKLLLSDSGFYLCAWSPGLAVDEQFFGPGTRLTVL.

V is TRBV6-4 and J is TRBJ2-7; 9 bases match TRBD1. Germline V gene sequence: CDR1 MRHNA, CDR2 SNTAGT. The CDR3 consists of 18 residues. After removal of 8 bases from V and 6 bases from J, the junction contained 23 bases not matched to a gene. The CDR3 DNA reads as TGTGCCAGCCCATTATTTTGGGACAGGGCCTGCGTTTTCTCCGAGCAGTACTTC. This encodes CASPLFWDRACVFSEQYF.

Written as DNA, the CDR3 is TGTGCCAGCAGCGCCCAGGTTTCATCTGGAAACACCATATATTTT. Its translation is CASSAQVSSGNTIYF. The chain couples TRBV2 to TRBJ1-3; no clear D. Per germline, CDR1 SNHLY and CDR2 FYNNEI. The CDR3 is 15 residues long. Trimming stripped 6 bases from V and 1 base from J, with 13 bases between.

This clone was counted a single time. The chain joins TRBV2 to TRBJ2-7; TRBD2 matches at 10 bases. This CDR3 has 18 residues. V lost 6 bases, J lost 2 bases, and 16 bases stayed unmatched. Germline assignment: CDR1 SNHLY and CDR2 FYNNEI. CDR3 amino acids: CASSPGLANSPRPYEQYF. Written as DNA, the CDR3 is TGTGCCAGCAGCCCGGGACTAGCGAATAGCCCGAGACCCTACGAGCAGTACTTC.

The rearrangement joins TRBV9 to TRBJ2-6; D perhaps matches TRBD2 (6 bases). The ends were cut back, 2 bases at V and 3 bases at J, with 6 bases in the middle. Germline V CDR1 and CDR2: SGDLS, YYNGEE. The CDR3 is 14 residues long. The chain's CDR3 is CASSVEGGANVLTF. The CDR3, as DNA: TGTGCCAGCAGCGTGGAGGGTGGGGCCAACGTCCTGACTTTC.

The DNA for the CDR3 is TGCAGCGTTGAAGTAGCAACGAGGGACACTGAAGCTTTCTTT. It codes for CSVEVATRDTEAFF. The rearrangement uses TRBV29-1 and TRBJ1-1; D gene unclear. This CDR3 contains 14 residues. Trimming removed 1 base from V and 3 bases from J, with 12 bases in between. Germline CDR1 is SQVTM and CDR2 is ANQGSEA.

A note on this clone: Distinct nucleotide sequences in the sample also encode this CDR3. This sequence joins TRBV4-1 and TRBJ1-5; no reliable D call. CDR1 and CDR2 from the germline V gene are MGHRA and YSYEKL. The CDR3 loop spans 13 amino acids. V gave up 0 bases and J gave up 6 bases, with 6 bases separating them. The CDR3 DNA is TGCGCCAGCAGCCAAGATCCCGTTCAGCCCCAGCATTTT. It specifies CASSQDPVQPQHF.